These 24 T cell receptor delta chains were all obtained from the same sample, sequenced in a study of γδ T cells in repeated Plasmodium falciparum infection. Bulk repertoires came from Vgamma9/Vdelta2+ or Vdelta2-negative gammadelta T cells flow-sorted from PBMC. TCRdb fed the multiplex PCR reads to CATT. Of some 51,000 delta-chain clones detected, about 1.9% appear once; the ten largest clones hold 20% to 25%. Sample: gamma-delta T cells from blood. The origin of the receptors is a pool of human donors (malaria-infected and uninfected, not separated).

This clone was seen ten or more times. A read error is the likely source, as a far larger clone sits one nucleotide away. V is TRDV3 and J is TRDJ1; 9 bases fit TRDD3. Germline CDR1 and CDR2: TVYSNPD and GDNSRS (reference sequence). V shed 4 bases, J shed 2 bases, and the junction held 41 bases outside the gene matches. The CDR3 covers 25 residues. CDR3 nucleotides: TGTGCCTCCGGCCTTCCCCGTGCTGGGGGATTCCCGTTCAAATGGTCAAATTGGTGGACCGATAAACTCATCTTT. Amino acid sequence: CASGLPRAGGFPFKWSNWWTDKLIF.

The sample holds a few counts of this clone. The likely explanation is a read error, given a far larger clone one base away. Other DNA sequences of this sample code for an identical CDR3. The J gene is TRDJ1, the V gene TRDV1, with 13 bases matching TRDD3. TCRdb is silent on the J gene; assignment here came from matching the DNA to germline. Looked up from germline, CDR1 is TSWWSYY and CDR2 is QGS. Unmatched junction bases numbered 27, after V lost 0 bases and J lost 2 bases. This CDR3 comprises 25 residues. This CDR3 reads CALGELVPKGLILGDTPVCTDKLIF. Written as DNA, the CDR3 is TGTGCTCTTGGGGAACTAGTTCCTAAGGGGCTTATACTGGGGGATACGCCCGTTTGTACCGATAAACTCATCTTT.

Many counts were recorded for this clone. This sequence is one base from a far larger clone and is likely a read error. Other DNA sequences of this sample code for an identical CDR3. The chain joins TRDV1 to TRDJ1; possibly TRDD3 for D (8 bases). The length of the CDR3 is 24 residues. Germline CDR1 is TSWWSYY and CDR2 is QGS. For the CDR3, the DNA is TGTGCCCTGGGCAAGTTCCTACTTCTCCCCTGGGGGACAAAAATCCCGAGGTACACCGATAAACTCATCTTT. Translation gives CALGKFLLLPWGTKIPRYTDKLIF.

The table lists this clone with many counts. A far bigger clonotype differs at one base, so this is likely a read error. The sample carries other DNA sequences with the same CDR3. The genes are TRDV3 and TRDJ1; 11 bases align to TRDD3. The V gene's germline CDR1 is TVYSNPD and CDR2 GDNSRS (reference sequence). This CDR3 is 21 amino acids long. The CDR3 DNA reads TGTGCCTTTGAGACTTGGCCTTCCGCCTATAGTGGGGGATACGTCTCCGACAAACTCATCTTT. Encoded protein: CAFETWPSAYSGGYVSDKLIF.

A few counts support this clone. TCRdb shows a much larger clone's protein in place of this DNA's translation, and the two differ at residue 18, likely through a read error; the protein shown is translated from the DNA. The chain uses TRDV1 and TRDJ2, with 9 bases aligning to TRDD2. Germline CDR1 and CDR2: TSWWSYY and QGS. Unmatched junction bases numbered 29, after V lost 5 bases and J lost 4 bases. The CDR3 loop spans 23 amino acids. CDR3 sequence reads: CALGLPSLTFLLENTIWTAQLFF. The CDR3 DNA reads as TGTGCTCTTGGGTTACCCTCCCTTACCTTCCTACTGGAAAATACCATATGGACAGCACAACTCTTCTTT.

Concerning this clone itself: With a far larger clone one base away, a read error is the likely cause. The sample carries other DNA sequences with the same CDR3. V usage is TRDV3 and J usage is TRDJ1; D tentatively reads TRDD2 or TRDD3 (7 bases each). The J gene comes from matching the DNA to germline here; TCRdb lacks it. The germline V gene encodes CDR1 TVYSNPD and CDR2 GDNSRS (reference sequence). The CDR3 has 20 residues. For the CDR3, the DNA is TGCGCCTGTAAAAAACTTCCTATTTGGGTGCTGGGGGCCCACACCGATAAACTCATCTTT. Amino acid sequence: CACKKLPIWVLGAHTDKLIF.

This clone was recorded many times. TCRdb shows a much larger clone's protein in place of this DNA's translation, and the two differ at residue 4, likely through a read error; the protein shown is translated from the DNA. For the V gene the call is TRDV2; the J gene has no call; the table's D call, TRDD3, has no DNA check behind it. The CDR3 is 14 residues long. Germline-derived CDR1 and CDR2 are GEAIGNYY and EKD. CDR3 DNA sequence: TGTGCCTGTGGCCAAAGGCTGGGGATCCCAGGTTCCATCTTT. It yields the protein CACGQRLGIPGSIF.

This clone was seen repeatedly, ten times or more. Only one base separates this from a far larger clonotype, so it likely reflects a read error. The same CDR3 also results from other DNA sequences found in this sample. J is TRDJ1 and V is TRDV2; 8 nucleotides match TRDD3. The J gene is not listed in TCRdb, so it was assigned here from a DNA match to germline. CDR1 is GEAIGNYY, CDR2 EKD, per germline. The CDR3 sequence is 17 residues long. The V and J ends lost 0 bases and 1 base, in that order; junction bases with no gene match: 9. The CDR3 sequence is CACDTLPLGDTTDKLIF. CDR3 in DNA: TGTGCCTGTGACACCCTCCCGCTGGGGGACACCACCGATAAACTCATCTTT.

With regard to this clone: The translation of this DNA and the TCRdb protein of a much larger clone differ at residue 17, probably owing to a read error; the protein shown here is translated from the DNA. This rearrangement joins TRDV1 to TRDJ1, with D possibly being TRDD3 (6 bases). Here the J gene was assigned by germline matching of the DNA, as TCRdb has none. The germline gives CDR1 TSWWSYY, CDR2 QGS. The CDR3 extends over 20 amino acids. The CDR3 reads CALGEPVVWWGEWGTDRLIF. CDR3 DNA: TGTGCTCTTGGGGAACCTGTCGTTTGGTGGGGGGAATGGGGTACCGATAGACTCATCTTT.

Of note for this clone: TCRdb has a much larger clone's protein, which differs at residue 15 from the translation of this DNA, likely because of a read error; what is shown is the protein translated from the DNA. Called V gene: TRDV2; the J gene was not called. Germline values: CDR1 GEAIGNYY, CDR2 EKD. There are 16 residues in the CDR3. The CDR3 sequence: CACDTEEEEGTDKLTF. In DNA, the CDR3 is TGTGCCTGTGACACCGAGGAAGAAGAGGGCACCGATAAACTCACCTTT.

In its sample, this clone was seen many times. TCRdb records a much larger clone's protein for this DNA, with a difference at residue 3 that likely arises from a read error; the protein given is the translation of the DNA. The chain is built from TRDV3 and TRDJ1, with 8 bases identical to TRDD3. This CDR3 contains 16 residues. Trimming at V came to 4 bases and at J to 5 bases, leaving 18 bases not matched to a gene. Germline values: CDR1 TVYSNPD, CDR2 GDNSRS (reference sequence). As DNA, the CDR3 is TGTGCCTCCTCGTCTGGGGGAACCCCTTGGGGGGATAAACTCATCTTT. Translation: CASSSGGTPWGDKLIF.

This clone was counted many times. One base separates it from a far larger clone, so it is likely a read error. The same CDR3 is also encoded by other DNA sequences in this sample. V gene assignment gives TRDV2, but the J gene was left uncalled; TRDD3 is the table's D call, not checked against the DNA. The CDR3 is 15 amino acids. CDR1 and CDR2 (germline): GEAIGNYY, EKD. This CDR3 reads CACDTRVLGDDKLIF. The DNA of the CDR3 is TGTGCCTGTGACACGAGAGTACTGGGGGATGACAAGCTCATCTTT.

Note on this clone: TCRdb lists the protein of a much larger clone for this DNA, which differs at residue 10, so this is likely a read error; the protein given here is translated from the DNA itself. The chain has TRDV2 and TRDJ1, with 9 bases lining up with TRDD3. TCRdb offers no J gene call, so here the DNA was matched to germline to obtain one. Germline CDR1 GEAIGNYY, CDR2 EKD. Trimming at V came to 4 bases and at J to 4 bases, leaving 9 bases not matched to a gene. This CDR3 is built from 15 residues. For the CDR3, the DNA is TGTGCCTGTGATTCTGTCGGGGGGATACACGATAAACTCATCTTT. This encodes CACDSVGGIHDKLIF.

Points on this clone: TCRdb's listed protein matches a much larger clone and diverges from this DNA's translation at residue 6, likely through a read error; the protein shown comes from the DNA. The chain is built from TRDV1 and TRDJ1; TRDD3 agrees at 7 bases. TCRdb does not report a J gene; here it was assigned by matching the DNA to germline references. This CDR3 is built from 24 residues. Germline V gene data show CDR1 as TSWWSYY and CDR2 as QGS. V shed 1 base and J 4 bases; nucleotides not matched to a gene: 33. The DNA for the CDR3 is TGTGCTCTTGGGGAACACTTCGTATTTTCGGGGATAACCGTCCCAGTGCACCAAGTCGATAAACTCATCTTT. Translation: CALGEHFVFSGITVPVHQVDKLIF.

This clone was counted at least ten times. TCRdb's protein for this DNA is that of a much larger clone and differs from the translation at residue 3, likely a read error; the protein shown is the DNA translation. V usage is TRDV2 and J usage is TRDJ1, with 9 bases fitting TRDD3. Germline loops: CDR1 GEAIGNYY, CDR2 EKD. The CDR3 length is 19 residues. The CDR3, as DNA: TGTGCCTATGACACTTTGAGCCCCACTGGGGGACGGTACACCGATAAACTCATCTTT. Translated, it gives CAYDTLSPTGGRYTDKLIF.

This clone was found a few times. The protein recorded in TCRdb matches a much larger clone and deviates from this DNA's translation at residue 6, suggesting a read error; the protein here is obtained by translating the DNA. This chain joins TRDV1 and TRDJ1, with D possibly matching TRDD2 (6 bases). The J gene, left out of TCRdb, was set here by checking the DNA against germline. The CDR3 loop spans 16 amino acids. Trimming left V 1 base short and J 10 bases short, with 22 bases between. Germline lookup yields CDR1 TSWWSYY and CDR2 QGS. The CDR3 region is CALGEPQPSPRVRLIF. In DNA form, the CDR3 reads TGTGCTCTTGGGGAACCCCAACCTTCCCCTCGAGTTAGACTCATCTTT.

This clone has ten or more counts. The TCRdb protein comes from a much larger clone and disagrees with this DNA's translation at residue 4, likely due to a read error; the protein given here is derived from the DNA. The rearrangement links TRDV2 to TRDJ3; 12 bases line up with TRDD3. Because TCRdb records no J gene, it was assigned here through a match of the DNA to germline. CDR3 length: 21 amino acids. Germline CDR1 is GEAIGNYY and CDR2 is EKD. CDR3 loop: CACNTLLGDTRSSWDTRQMFF. In DNA, the CDR3 is TGTGCCTGTAACACTTTACTGGGGGATACACGATCCTCCTGGGACACCCGACAGATGTTTTTC.

The genes are TRDV1 and TRDJ1; 8 bases match TRDD3. The V segment lost 3 bases and the J segment 10 bases; nucleotides outside the gene matches: 7. This CDR3 region has 13 residues. Germline lookup yields CDR1 TSWWSYY and CDR2 QGS. Here the CDR3 DNA reads TGTGCTCTTGGGGAGCTCCGTTGGGGGATACTCATCTTT. Protein sequence: CALGELRWGILIF.

This clone was counted many times. The protein TCRdb lists belongs to a much larger clone and differs from this DNA's translation at residue 12, which points to a read error; the protein shown is made from the DNA. The rearrangement uses TRDV1 and TRDJ1; TRDD3 agrees at 8 bases. Here the J gene was assigned by germline matching of the DNA, as TCRdb has none. CDR1 is TSWWSYY and CDR2 is QGS in the germline V gene. The CDR3 runs 20 residues. Losses at the gene ends were 2 bases for V and 4 bases for J; bases not matched to a gene: 21. The CDR3 DNA is TGTGCTCTTGGGGAATCCTCCTACGTCTGGGGGACACCGGGAGGCGATAAACTCATCTTT. Protein: CALGESSYVWGTPGGDKLIF.

This clone was seen ten or more times. The protein TCRdb lists belongs to a much larger clone and differs from this DNA's translation at residue 9, which points to a read error; the protein shown is made from the DNA. The rearrangement links TRDV1 to TRDJ1, with TRDD3 matching 8 bases. TCRdb is silent on the J gene; assignment here came from matching the DNA to germline. The CDR3 is made up of 18 amino acids. V was pared by 1 base and J by 3 bases, with 13 bases of the junction left unmatched. Germline CDR1 is TSWWSYY and CDR2 is QGS. The CDR3 region is CALGEPSRRGDNPDKLIF. DNA of the CDR3: TGTGCTCTTGGGGAACCCTCACGCCGGGGGGATAATCCCGATAAACTCATCTTT.

About this clone itself: One base separates it from a far larger clone, so it is likely a read error. The identical CDR3 is also encoded by other nucleotide sequences in the sample. This chain connects TRDV2 to TRDJ1, with 11 bases fitting TRDD3. The J gene was not available in TCRdb and was assigned here by matching the DNA to germline segments. The V gene's germline CDR1 is GEAIGNYY and CDR2 EKD. V was clipped by 3 bases and J by 2 bases; unmatched bases: 7. This CDR3 comprises 16 residues. Here the CDR3 reads CACDLLGDRYTDKLIF. Here the CDR3 DNA reads TGTGCCTGTGACTTACTGGGGGATAGGTATACCGATAAACTCATCTTT.

This clone has only a few counts. TCRdb's protein for this DNA is that of a much larger clone and differs from the translation at residue 4, likely a read error; the protein shown is the DNA translation. The chain couples TRDV3 to TRDJ1; 8 bases are shared with TRDD3. TCRdb carries no J gene annotation; the J gene was assigned here by matching the DNA with germline. Germline values: CDR1 TVYSNPD, CDR2 GDNSRS (reference sequence). This CDR3 is 16 amino acids long. V was pared by 3 bases and J by 5 bases, with 17 bases of the junction left unmatched. CDR3 nucleotides: TGTGCCTTCCCGTCTGGGGGAACCCCTTGGGGGGATAAACTCATCTTT. Translation gives CAFPSGGTPWGDKLIF.

This clone has a count of ten or more. The protein in TCRdb stems from a much larger clone and differs at residue 8 from this DNA's translation, likely a read error; here the protein is translated from the DNA. The chain couples TRDV2 to TRDJ1; 12 positions match TRDD3. No J gene is reported in TCRdb; it was inferred here by comparing the DNA with germline. CDR3 size: 18 residues. Germline CDR1 is GEAIGNYY and CDR2 is EKD. V lost 0 bases and J lost 3; bases outside the gene matches: 10. The CDR3 nucleotides read TGTGCCTGTGACACCGTAACCCCTGGGGGATACGGTCCCGATAAACTCATCTTT. This gives the protein CACDTVTPGGYGPDKLIF.

This clone was observed at least ten times. A far bigger clonotype differs at one base, so this is likely a read error. The same CDR3 is also encoded by other DNA sequences in this sample. The chain combines TRDV2 with TRDJ1, with TRDD3 as a possible D gene (5 bases). TCRdb leaves out the J gene; it was filled in here by matching the DNA to germline. This CDR3 spans 18 amino acids. Looked up from germline, CDR1 is GEAIGNYY and CDR2 is EKD. The CDR3 region is CACDTVDGIKRYTDKLIF. Here the CDR3 DNA reads TGTGCTTGTGACACCGTCGACGGGATTAAACGGTACACCGATAAACTCATCTTT.